What follows are 14 T cell receptor beta chains derived from one specimen sequenced in a study of identical twins. Each CDR3 protein is one row after TCRdb ran MiXCR on the 5' RACE reads. The sample gives 700,000 to 950,000 distinct CDR3 sequences, roughly an eighth of which show up once; 1.5% to 2% is in the top ten. These data were also filed under a second study, of yellow fever vaccine responses in identical twins.

Sequences were obtained from PBMCs. These receptors were obtained from a woman aged 18 to 35 in good health.

This clonotype was found a few times. The gene calls are TRBV6-5 and TRBJ2-5; the D gene is possibly TRBD1 (6 bases). The CDR3 extends over 15 amino acids. In germline, CDR1 is MNHEY, CDR2 SVGAGI. Trimming left V 2 bases short and J 5 bases short, with 15 bases between. In DNA, the CDR3 is TGTGCCAGCAGTTACCCCAGGGGCGGAGTGGAGACCCAGTACTTC. It yields the protein CASSYPRGGVETQYF.

In this sample, this clonotype turned up a few times. The chain links TRBV7-8 to TRBJ2-2, with D perhaps being TRBD1 or TRBD2 (5 bases each). CDR3 length equals 16 residues. The ends were cut back, 0 bases at V and 6 bases at J, with 14 bases in the middle. Germline-derived CDR1 and CDR2 are SGHVS and FQNEAQ. The CDR3 loop is CASSLARIGTAGELFF. Written as DNA, the CDR3 is TGTGCCAGCAGCTTAGCTCGTATAGGGACGGCCGGGGAGCTGTTTTTT.

The chain employs TRBV20-1 and TRBJ2-7; D remains unclear. Germline CDR1 DFQATT, CDR2 SNEGSKA (reference sequence). The CDR3 is 13 amino acids. V lost 0 bases and J 2 bases, leaving 8 bases between the germline ends. The CDR3 is CSAREHDTYEQYF. The DNA for the CDR3 is TGCAGTGCTAGAGAACATGATACCTACGAGCAGTACTTC.

This chain joins TRBV20-1 and TRBJ2-3, with D unresolved. The CDR3 totals 13 residues. Between the trimmed V and J ends, which lost 2 bases and 2 bases, there was a span of 8 bases. CDR1 and CDR2 (germline): DFQATT, SNEGSKA (reference sequence). The CDR3 region is CSARSDHTDTQYF. The CDR3 DNA is TGCAGTGCTAGATCGGACCACACAGATACGCAGTATTTT.

In its sample, this clonotype was seen a few times. The chain links TRBV10-3 to TRBJ2-2; TRBD1 is a possible D gene (5 bases). The V end lost 3 bases, the J end lost 4 bases, and 12 bases lay between the germline ends. The CDR3 runs to 15 residues. Germline values: CDR1 ENHRY, CDR2 SYGVKD. The chain's CDR3 is CAISDQGSATGELFF. CDR3 in DNA: TGTGCCATCAGTGACCAGGGCTCGGCCACCGGGGAGCTGTTTTTT.

The chain links TRBV2 to TRBJ2-1; 13 bases line up with TRBD2. With 3 bases clipped from V and 5 bases from J, the junction kept 4 bases outside the gene matches. The germline V gene encodes CDR1 SNHLY and CDR2 FYNNEI. The CDR3 is made up of 16 amino acids. DNA for the CDR3: TGTGCCAGCAGTGAGGGACTAGCGGGAAATAACAATGAGCAGTTCTTC. Protein sequence: CASSEGLAGNNNEQFF.

The chain employs TRBV5-1 and TRBJ2-7; D is unclear. From germline, CDR1 is SGHRS and CDR2 YFSETQ. The CDR3 covers 13 residues. V lost 0 bases to trimming and J lost 5 bases, with 9 bases between them. The chain's CDR3 is CASSLVGWNEQYF. Written as DNA, the CDR3 is TGCGCCAGCAGCTTGGTTGGTTGGAACGAGCAGTACTTC.

This clonotype was observed at least ten times. The rearrangement links TRBV6-5 to TRBJ1-3; possibly TRBD1 for D (5 bases). Germline V gives CDR1 MNHEY, CDR2 SVGAGI. This CDR3 comprises 15 residues. V lost 0 bases, J lost 2 bases, and 8 bases lay in between. CDR3: CASSYSGGTGNTIYF. CDR3 in DNA: TGTGCCAGCAGTTACTCTGGGGGTACTGGAAACACCATATATTTT.

In DNA form, the CDR3 reads TGCAGTACCTCAAGACAGGGAGCTGGGGCCAACGTCCTGACTTTC. This encodes CSTSRQGAGANVLTF. V and J are TRBV20-1 and TRBJ2-6; 7 bases are a match to TRBD1. With 8 bases clipped from V and 2 bases from J, the junction kept 9 bases outside the gene matches. There are 15 residues in the CDR3. Germline V gene data show CDR1 as DFQATT and CDR2 as SNEGSKA (reference sequence).

This clonotype showed up just a few times. The chain combines TRBV20-1 with TRBJ2-3, with D unresolved. The V gene lost 1 base and the J gene lost 0 bases, with 8 bases spanning the gap. The CDR3 consists of 14 residues. The V gene's germline CDR1 is DFQATT and CDR2 SNEGSKA (reference sequence). This chain's CDR3 is CSARVADSTDTQYF. The CDR3 DNA follows: TGCAGTGCTAGAGTCGCGGATAGCACAGATACGCAGTATTTT.

This sequence joins TRBV2 and TRBJ2-1, with 7 positions matching TRBD2. The CDR3 is 15 amino acids. The junction had 8 bases not matched to a gene; V was cut back by 1 base and J by 8 bases. In germline, CDR1 is SNHLY, CDR2 FYNNEI. CDR3 nucleotide sequence: TGTGCCAGCAGTGAAGTGGGCGGGAGTGCGGATGAGCAGTTCTTC. Translated: CASSEVGGSADEQFF.

The chain couples TRBV5-1 to TRBJ2-5; D is possibly TRBD1 or TRBD2 (5 bases each). Per germline, CDR1 SGHRS and CDR2 YFSETQ. Trimming stripped 0 bases from V and 3 bases from J, with 18 bases between. This CDR3 is built from 17 residues. The CDR3 spells CASSLGGIGGREETQYF. CDR3 bases: TGCGCCAGCAGCTTGGGGGGCATTGGAGGACGGGAAGAGACCCAGTACTTC. The full variable domain, in which reference TRBV5-1 and TRBJ2-5 provide the parts outside the CDR3, is KAGVTQTPRYLIKTRGQQVTLSCSPISGHRSVSWYQQTPGQGLQFLFEYFSETQRNKGNFPGRFSGRQFSNSRSEMNVSTLELGDSALYLCASSLGGIGGREETQYFGPGTRLLVL.

V and J are TRBV11-1 and TRBJ2-3; unclear D gene. Germline CDR1 SGHAT, CDR2 FQDESV (reference sequence). Trimming left V 2 bases short and J 1 base short, with 10 bases between. This CDR3 has 15 residues. CDR3 nucleotide sequence: TGTGCCAGCAGCTTACGGGCTTGGGGCACAGATACGCAGTATTTT. It is translated as CASSLRAWGTDTQYF.

This clonotype was observed a few times. The V and J genes are TRBV5-1 and TRBJ2-3; 8 positions agree with TRBD2. Germline CDR1 and CDR2: SGHRS and YFSETQ. The CDR3 spans 14 residues. V shed 5 bases, J shed 2 bases, and the junction held 4 bases outside the gene matches. This chain's CDR3 is CASRLADNTDTQYF. The CDR3 DNA reads as TGCGCCAGCAGACTAGCGGACAACACAGATACGCAGTATTTT.